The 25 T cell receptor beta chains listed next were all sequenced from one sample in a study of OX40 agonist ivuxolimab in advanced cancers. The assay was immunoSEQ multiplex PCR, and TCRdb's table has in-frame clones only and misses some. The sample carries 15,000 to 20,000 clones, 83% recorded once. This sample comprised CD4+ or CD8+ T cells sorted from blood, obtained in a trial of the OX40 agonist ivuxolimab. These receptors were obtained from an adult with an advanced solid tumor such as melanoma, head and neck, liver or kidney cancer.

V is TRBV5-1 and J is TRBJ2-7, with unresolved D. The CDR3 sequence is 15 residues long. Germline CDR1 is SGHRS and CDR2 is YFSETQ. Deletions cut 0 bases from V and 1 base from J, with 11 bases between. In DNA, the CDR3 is TGCGCCAGCAGCTTGGCCACAGCTAGATCCTACGAGCAGTACTTC. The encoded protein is CASSLATARSYEQYF. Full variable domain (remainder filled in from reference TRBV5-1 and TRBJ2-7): KAGVTQTPRYLIKTRGQQVTLSCSPISGHRSVSWYQQTPGQGLQFLFEYFSETQRNKGNFPGRFSGRQFSNSRSEMNVSTLELGDSALYLCASSLATARSYEQYFGPGTRLTVT.

CDR3 bases: TGTGCCTCCTCCGGGACAGGGAAAGCCGGGGAGCTGTTTTTT. Translation gives CASSGTGKAGELFF. The chain employs TRBV19 and TRBJ2-2, with TRBD1 identical over 9 bases. V lost 11 bases to trimming and J lost 6 bases; unmatched junction nucleotides: 10. The CDR3 runs 14 residues. Germline assignment: CDR1 LNHDA and CDR2 SQIVND (reference sequence).

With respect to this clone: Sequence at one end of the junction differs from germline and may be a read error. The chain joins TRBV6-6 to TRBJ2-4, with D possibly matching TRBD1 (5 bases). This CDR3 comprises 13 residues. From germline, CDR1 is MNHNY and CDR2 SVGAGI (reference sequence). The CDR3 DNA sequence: TGTGCCAGCAGACCCGAAATCAGGGCCCCTATTAACTTC. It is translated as CASRPEIRAPINF.

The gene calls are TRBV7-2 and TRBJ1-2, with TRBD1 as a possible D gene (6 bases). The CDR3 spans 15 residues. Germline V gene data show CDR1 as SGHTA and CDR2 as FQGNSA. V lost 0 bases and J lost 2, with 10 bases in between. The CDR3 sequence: CASSLAGQLNYGYTF. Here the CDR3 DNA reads TGTGCCAGCAGCTTAGCCGGACAGTTAAACTATGGCTACACCTTC.

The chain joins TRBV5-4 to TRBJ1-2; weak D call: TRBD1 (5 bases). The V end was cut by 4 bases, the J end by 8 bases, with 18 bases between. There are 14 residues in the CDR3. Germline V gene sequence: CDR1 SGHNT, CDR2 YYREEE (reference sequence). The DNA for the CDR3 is TGTGCCAGCAGCCCAGCCGCATGGGGCGAGGGCTACACCTTC. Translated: CASSPAAWGEGYTF.

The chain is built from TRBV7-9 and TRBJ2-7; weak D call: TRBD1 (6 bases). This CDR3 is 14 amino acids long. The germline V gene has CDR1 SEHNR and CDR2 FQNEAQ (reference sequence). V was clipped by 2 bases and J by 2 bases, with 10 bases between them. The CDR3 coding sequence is TGTGCCAGCAGCTTACAGGGGATAGCCTACGAGCAGTACTTC. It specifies CASSLQGIAYEQYF.

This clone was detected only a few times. CDR3 residues: CAISESGTGSAGYTF. The CDR3 bases are TGTGCCATCAGTGAGTCCGGGACAGGCTCTGCGGGCTACACCTTC. The chain couples TRBV10-3 to TRBJ1-2; 8 positions agree with TRBD1. The germline V gene has CDR1 ENHRY and CDR2 SYGVKD. This CDR3 is 15 amino acids long. After removal of 0 bases from V and 8 bases from J, the junction contained 8 bases not matched to a gene.

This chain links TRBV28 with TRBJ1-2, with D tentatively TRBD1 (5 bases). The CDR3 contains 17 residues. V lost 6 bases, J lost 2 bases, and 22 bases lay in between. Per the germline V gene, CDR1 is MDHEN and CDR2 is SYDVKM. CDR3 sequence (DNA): TGTGCCAGCAGCACGGGTCAGACAGTTCCTATGAACTATGGCTACACCTTC. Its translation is CASSTGQTVPMNYGYTF.

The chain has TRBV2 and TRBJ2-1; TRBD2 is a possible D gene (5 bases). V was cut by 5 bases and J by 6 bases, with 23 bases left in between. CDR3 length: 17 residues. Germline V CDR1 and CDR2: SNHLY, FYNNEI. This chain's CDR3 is CASSPTPPGTNFNEQFF. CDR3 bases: TGTGCCAGCAGTCCTACTCCCCCGGGAACTAATTTCAATGAGCAGTTCTTC.

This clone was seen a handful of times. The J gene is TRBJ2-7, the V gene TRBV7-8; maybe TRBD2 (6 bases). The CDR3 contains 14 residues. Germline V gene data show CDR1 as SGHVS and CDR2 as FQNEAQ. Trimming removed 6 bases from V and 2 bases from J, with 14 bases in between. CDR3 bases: TGTGCCAGCAGTTCCGACGGGACTCCCTACGAGCAGTACTTC. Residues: CASSSDGTPYEQYF.

The CDR3 DNA reads TGTGCCTGGAGTGTAAGGCTAGCGGGAGGGTGGAACACCGGGGAGCTGTTTTTT. As protein: CAWSVRLAGGWNTGELFF. The J gene is TRBJ2-2, the V gene TRBV30, with 12 bases that match TRBD2. CDR1 and CDR2 (germline): GTSNPN, SVGIG (reference sequence). Trimming at V came to 0 bases and at J to 1 base, leaving 6 bases not matched to a gene. This CDR3 is built from 18 residues.

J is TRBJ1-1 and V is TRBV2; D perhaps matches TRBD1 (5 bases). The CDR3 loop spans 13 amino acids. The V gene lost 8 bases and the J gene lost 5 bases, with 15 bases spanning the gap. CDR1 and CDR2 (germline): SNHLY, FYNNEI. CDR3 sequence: CASARGFGTEAFF. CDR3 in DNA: TGTGCCAGCGCAAGGGGCTTTGGTACTGAAGCTTTCTTT.

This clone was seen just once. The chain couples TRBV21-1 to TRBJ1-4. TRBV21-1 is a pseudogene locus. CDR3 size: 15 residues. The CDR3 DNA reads TGTGCCAGCCTAGAATGCGGGAACTTGTCTGAAAAACTGTTTTTT. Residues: CASLECGNLSEKLFF.

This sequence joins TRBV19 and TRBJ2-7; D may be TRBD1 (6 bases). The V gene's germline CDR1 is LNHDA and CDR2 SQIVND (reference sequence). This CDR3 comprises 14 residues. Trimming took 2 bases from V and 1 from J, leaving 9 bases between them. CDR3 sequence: CASSIIGQSYEQYF. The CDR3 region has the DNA TGTGCCAGTAGTATAATCGGACAGTCCTACGAGCAGTACTTC.

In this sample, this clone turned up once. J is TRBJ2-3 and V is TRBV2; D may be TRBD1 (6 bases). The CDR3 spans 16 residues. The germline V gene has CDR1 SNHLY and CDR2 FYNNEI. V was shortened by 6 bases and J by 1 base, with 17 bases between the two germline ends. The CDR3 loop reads CASRAPDSYGTDTQYF. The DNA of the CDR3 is TGTGCCAGCAGGGCACCGGACAGTTACGGCACAGATACGCAGTATTTT.

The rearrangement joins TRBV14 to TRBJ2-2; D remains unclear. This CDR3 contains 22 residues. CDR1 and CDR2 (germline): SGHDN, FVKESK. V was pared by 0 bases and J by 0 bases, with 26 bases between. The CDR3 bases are TGTGCCAGCAGCCAAGAGTTAGTCCAAATCTTTAATTTACGCGCGAACACCGGGGAGCTGTTTTTT. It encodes CASSQELVQIFNLRANTGELFF.

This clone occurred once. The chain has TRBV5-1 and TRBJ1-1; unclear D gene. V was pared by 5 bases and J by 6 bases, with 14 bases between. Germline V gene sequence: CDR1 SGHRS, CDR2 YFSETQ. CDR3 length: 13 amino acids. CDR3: CASRGNPGAEAFF. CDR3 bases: TGCGCCAGCAGGGGGAACCCCGGGGCTGAAGCTTTCTTT.

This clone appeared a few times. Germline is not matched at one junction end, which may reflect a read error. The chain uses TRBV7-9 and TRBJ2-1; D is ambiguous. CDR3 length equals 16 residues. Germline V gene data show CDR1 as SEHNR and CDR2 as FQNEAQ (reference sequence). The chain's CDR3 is CASSRSTSSSHNEQFF. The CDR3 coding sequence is TGTGCCAGCAGCCGGAGTACTTCGTCCTCCCACAATGAGCAGTTCTTC.

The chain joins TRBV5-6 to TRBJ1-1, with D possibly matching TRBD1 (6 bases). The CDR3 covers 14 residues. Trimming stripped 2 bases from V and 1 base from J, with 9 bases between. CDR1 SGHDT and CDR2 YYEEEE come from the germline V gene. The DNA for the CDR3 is TGTGCCAGCAGCTTTGGACAGCAGAACACTGAAGCTTTCTTT. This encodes CASSFGQQNTEAFF. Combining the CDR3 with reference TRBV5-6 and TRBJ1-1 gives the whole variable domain DAGVTQSPTHLIKTRGQQVTLRCSPKSGHDTVSWYQQALGQGPQFIFQYYEEEERQRGNFPDRFSGHQFPNYSSELNVNALLLGDSALYLCASSFGQQNTEAFFGQGTRLTVV.

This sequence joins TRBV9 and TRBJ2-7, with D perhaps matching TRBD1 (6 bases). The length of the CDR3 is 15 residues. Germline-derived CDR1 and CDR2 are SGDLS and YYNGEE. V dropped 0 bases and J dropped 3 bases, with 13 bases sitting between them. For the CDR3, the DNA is TGTGCCAGCAGCGTAGATGGGGCAGGGGTCTACGAGCAGTACTTC. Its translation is CASSVDGAGVYEQYF.

In DNA form, the CDR3 reads TGTGCCAGTAGTATGGTCAGGGGGCTGGATGAGCAGTTCTTC. As protein: CASSMVRGLDEQFF. The chain joins TRBV19 to TRBJ2-1; 8 bases map to TRBD1. The V gene's germline CDR1 is LNHDA and CDR2 SQIVND (reference sequence). The CDR3 covers 14 residues. Trimming removed 3 bases from V and 8 bases from J; junction bases left unmatched: 6.

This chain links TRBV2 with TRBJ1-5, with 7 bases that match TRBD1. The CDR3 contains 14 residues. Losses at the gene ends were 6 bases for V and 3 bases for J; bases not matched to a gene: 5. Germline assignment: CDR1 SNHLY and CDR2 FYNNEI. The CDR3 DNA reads TGTGCCAGCAGAGACACAGGGGTCAATCAGCCCCAGCATTTT. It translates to CASRDTGVNQPQHF. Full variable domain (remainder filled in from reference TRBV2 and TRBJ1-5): EPEVTQTPSHQVTQMGQEVILRCVPISNHLYFYWYRQILGQKVEFLVSFYNNEISEKSEIFDDQFSVERPDGSNFTLKIRSTKLEDSAMYFCASRDTGVNQPQHFGDGTRLSIL.

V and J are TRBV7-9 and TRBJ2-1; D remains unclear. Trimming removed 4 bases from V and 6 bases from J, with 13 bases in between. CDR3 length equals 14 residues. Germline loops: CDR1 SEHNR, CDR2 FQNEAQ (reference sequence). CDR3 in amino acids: CASSSPGRTNEQFF. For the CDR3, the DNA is TGTGCCAGCAGCTCCCCCGGACGGACCAATGAGCAGTTCTTC.

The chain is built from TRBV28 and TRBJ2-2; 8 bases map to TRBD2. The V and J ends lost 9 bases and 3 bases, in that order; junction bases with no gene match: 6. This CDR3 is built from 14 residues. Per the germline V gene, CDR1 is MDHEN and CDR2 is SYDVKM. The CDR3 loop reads CASRRAGDTGELFF. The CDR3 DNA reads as TGTGCCAGTAGACGAGCGGGGGACACCGGGGAGCTGTTTTTT.

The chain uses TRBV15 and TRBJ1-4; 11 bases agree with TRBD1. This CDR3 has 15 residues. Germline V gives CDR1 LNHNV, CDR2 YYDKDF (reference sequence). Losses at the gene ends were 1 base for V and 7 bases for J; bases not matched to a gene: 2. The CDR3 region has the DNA TGTGCCACCAGCAGAGGGACAGGGGGCCGTGAAAAACTGTTTTTT. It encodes CATSRGTGGREKLFF.